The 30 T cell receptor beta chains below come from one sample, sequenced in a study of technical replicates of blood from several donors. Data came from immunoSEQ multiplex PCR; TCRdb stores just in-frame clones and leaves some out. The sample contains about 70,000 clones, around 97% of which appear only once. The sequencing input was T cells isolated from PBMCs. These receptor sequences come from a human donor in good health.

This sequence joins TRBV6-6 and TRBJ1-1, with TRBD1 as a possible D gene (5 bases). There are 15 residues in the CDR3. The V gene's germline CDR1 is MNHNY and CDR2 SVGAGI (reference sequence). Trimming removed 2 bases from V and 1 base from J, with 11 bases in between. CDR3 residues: CASSYNVQGNTEAFF. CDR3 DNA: TGTGCCAGCAGTTACAACGTTCAGGGGAACACTGAAGCTTTCTTT.

Here the CDR3 reads CASSAPGLAGAKETQYF. CDR3 DNA: TGTGCCAGCAGTGCACCGGGACTAGCGGGGGCCAAAGAGACCCAGTACTTC. The chain is built from TRBV28 and TRBJ2-5; 14 bases agree with TRBD2. Germline-derived CDR1 and CDR2 are MDHEN and SYDVKM. The CDR3 is made up of 17 amino acids. With V trimmed by 5 bases and J by 3 bases, 8 bases remained unmatched.

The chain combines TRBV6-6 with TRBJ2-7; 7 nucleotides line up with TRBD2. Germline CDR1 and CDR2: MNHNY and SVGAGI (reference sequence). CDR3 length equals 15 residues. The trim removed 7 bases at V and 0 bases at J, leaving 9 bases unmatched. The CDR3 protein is CASTLSGTSSYEQYF. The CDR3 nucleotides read TGTGCCAGCACCCTCAGCGGGACGAGCTCCTACGAGCAGTACTTC.

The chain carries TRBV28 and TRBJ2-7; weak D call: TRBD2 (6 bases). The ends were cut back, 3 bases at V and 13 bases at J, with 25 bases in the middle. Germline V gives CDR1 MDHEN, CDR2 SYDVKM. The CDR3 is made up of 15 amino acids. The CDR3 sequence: CASSFGGVRRDRSYF. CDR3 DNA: TGTGCCAGCAGTTTCGGCGGGGTGCGGAGGGATCGGTCCTACTTC. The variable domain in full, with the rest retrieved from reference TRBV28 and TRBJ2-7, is DVKVTQSSRYLVKRTGEKVFLECVQDMDHENMFWYRQDPGLGLRLIYFSYDVKMKEKGDIPEGYSVSREKKERFSLILESASTNQTSMYLCASSFGGVRRDRSYFGPGTRLTVT.

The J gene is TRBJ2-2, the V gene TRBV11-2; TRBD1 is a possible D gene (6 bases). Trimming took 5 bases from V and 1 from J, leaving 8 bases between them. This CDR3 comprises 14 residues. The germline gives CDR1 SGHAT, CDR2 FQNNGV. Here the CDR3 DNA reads TGTGCCAGCAGCCCGGACAGGAACACCGGGGAGCTGTTTTTT. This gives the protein CASSPDRNTGELFF. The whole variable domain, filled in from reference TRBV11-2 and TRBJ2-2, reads EAGVAQSPRYKIIEKRQSVAFWCNPISGHATLYWYQQILGQGPKLLIQFQNNGVVDDSQLPKDRFSAERLKGVDSTLKIQPAKLEDSAVYLCASSPDRNTGELFFGEGSRLTVL.

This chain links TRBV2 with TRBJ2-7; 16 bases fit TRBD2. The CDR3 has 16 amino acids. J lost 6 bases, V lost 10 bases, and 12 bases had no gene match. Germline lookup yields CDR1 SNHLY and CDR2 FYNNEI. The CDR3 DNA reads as TGTGCCACCGTCCCGGGACTAGCGGGAGGGCCGGTCGAGCAGTACTTC. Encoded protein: CATVPGLAGGPVEQYF.

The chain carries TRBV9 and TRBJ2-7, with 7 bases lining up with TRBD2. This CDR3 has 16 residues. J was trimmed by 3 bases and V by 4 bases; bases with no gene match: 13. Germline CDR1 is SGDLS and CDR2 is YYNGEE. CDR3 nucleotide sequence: TGTGCCAGCAGCCCCCGCGATGGAGCGGGGAACTACGAGCAGTACTTC. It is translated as CASSPRDGAGNYEQYF.

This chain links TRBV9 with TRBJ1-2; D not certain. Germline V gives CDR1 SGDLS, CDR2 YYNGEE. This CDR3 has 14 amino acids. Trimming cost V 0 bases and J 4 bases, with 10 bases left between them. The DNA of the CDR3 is TGTGCCAGCAGCGTAGTGGGAGGCCTCTATGGCTACACCTTC. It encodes CASSVVGGLYGYTF. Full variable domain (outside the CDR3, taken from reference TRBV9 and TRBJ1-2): DSGVTQTPKHLITATGQRVTLRCSPRSGDLSVYWYQQSLDQGLQFLIQYYNGEERAKGNILERFSAQQFPDLHSELNLSSLELGDSALYFCASSVVGGLYGYTFGSGTRLTVV.

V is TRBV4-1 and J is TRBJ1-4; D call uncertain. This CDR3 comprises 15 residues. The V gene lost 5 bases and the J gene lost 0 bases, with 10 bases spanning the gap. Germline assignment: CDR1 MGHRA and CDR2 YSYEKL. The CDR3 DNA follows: TGCGCCAGCAGCGATCAGCAGGCAACTAATGAAAAACTGTTTTTT. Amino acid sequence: CASSDQQATNEKLFF.

CDR3 nucleotides: TGTGCCAGCAGCCAATCCCGGACGGAGGTATCCTATGGCTACACCTTC. Its protein is CASSQSRTEVSYGYTF. V usage is TRBV7-9 and J usage is TRBJ1-2; no definite D call. Germline-derived CDR1 and CDR2 are SEHNR and FQNEAQ (reference sequence). The CDR3 has 16 amino acids. V lost 5 bases and J 4 bases, leaving 20 bases between the germline ends.

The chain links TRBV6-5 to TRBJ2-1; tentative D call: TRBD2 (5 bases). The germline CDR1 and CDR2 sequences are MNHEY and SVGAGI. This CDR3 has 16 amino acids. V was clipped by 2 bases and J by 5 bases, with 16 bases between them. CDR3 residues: CASSYLSSFGDNEQFF. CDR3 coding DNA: TGTGCCAGCAGTTACCTTTCTAGCTTTGGAGACAATGAGCAGTTCTTC.

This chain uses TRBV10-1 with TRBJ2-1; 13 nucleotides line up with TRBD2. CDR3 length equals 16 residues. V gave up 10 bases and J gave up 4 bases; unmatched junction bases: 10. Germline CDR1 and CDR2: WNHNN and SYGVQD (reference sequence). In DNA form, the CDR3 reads TGCGCCACCTCCTTAGGACTAGCGGGGGATTACAATGAGCAGTTCTTC. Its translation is CATSLGLAGDYNEQFF.

CDR3 region: CASSLEDRGLQYF. The CDR3 coding sequence is TGTGCCAGCAGCTTAGAAGACAGGGGGCTGCAGTACTTC. J is TRBJ2-7 and V is TRBV13; 10 bases are a match to TRBD1. V lost 1 base and J lost 9; bases outside the gene matches: 3. The CDR3 runs 13 residues. Germline CDR1 PRHDT, CDR2 FYEKMQ (reference sequence).

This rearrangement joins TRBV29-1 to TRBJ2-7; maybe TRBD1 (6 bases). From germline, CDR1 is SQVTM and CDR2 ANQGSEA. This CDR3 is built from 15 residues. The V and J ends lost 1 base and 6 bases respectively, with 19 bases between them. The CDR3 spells CSVEGVSDSTFEQYF. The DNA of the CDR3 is TGCAGCGTTGAAGGGGTATCGGACAGTACTTTCGAGCAGTACTTC.

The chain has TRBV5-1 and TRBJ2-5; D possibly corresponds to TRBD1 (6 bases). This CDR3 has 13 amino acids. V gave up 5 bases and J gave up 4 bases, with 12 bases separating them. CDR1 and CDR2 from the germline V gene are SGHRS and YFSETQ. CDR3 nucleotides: TGCGCCAGCAGTTCAGGGGTCCTAGAGACCCAGTACTTC. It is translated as CASSSGVLETQYF.

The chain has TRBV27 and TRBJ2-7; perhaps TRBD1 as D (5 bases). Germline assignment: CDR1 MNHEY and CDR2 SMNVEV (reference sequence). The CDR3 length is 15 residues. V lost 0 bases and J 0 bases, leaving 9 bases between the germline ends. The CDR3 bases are TGTGCCAGCAGTTTATCCAGGGATATCTCCTACGAGCAGTACTTC. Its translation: CASSLSRDISYEQYF.

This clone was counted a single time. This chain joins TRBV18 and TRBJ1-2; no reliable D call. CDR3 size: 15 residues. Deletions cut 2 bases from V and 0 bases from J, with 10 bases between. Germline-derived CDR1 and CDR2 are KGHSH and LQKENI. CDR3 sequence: CASSPSSPTNYGYTF. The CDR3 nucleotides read TGTGCCAGCTCACCAAGCTCACCCACTAACTATGGCTACACCTTC.

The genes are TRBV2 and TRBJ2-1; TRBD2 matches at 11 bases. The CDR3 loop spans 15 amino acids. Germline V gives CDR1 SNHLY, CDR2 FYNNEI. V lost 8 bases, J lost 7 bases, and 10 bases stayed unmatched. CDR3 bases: TGTGCCAGCTTCCCGCCGGGACTAGCGGAGAATGAGCAGTTCTTC. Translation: CASFPPGLAENEQFF.

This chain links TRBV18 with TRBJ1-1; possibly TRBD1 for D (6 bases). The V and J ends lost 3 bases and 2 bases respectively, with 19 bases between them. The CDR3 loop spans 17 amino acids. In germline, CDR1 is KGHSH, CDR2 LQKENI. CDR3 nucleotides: TGTGCCAGCTCACCGATACTCCGTAGAGGGGGAAACACTGAAGCTTTCTTT. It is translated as CASSPILRRGGNTEAFF.

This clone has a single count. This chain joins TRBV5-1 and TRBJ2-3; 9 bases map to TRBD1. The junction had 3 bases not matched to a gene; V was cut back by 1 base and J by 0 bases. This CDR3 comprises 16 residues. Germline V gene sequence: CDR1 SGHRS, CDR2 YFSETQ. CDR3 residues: CASSLSDRGSTDTQYF. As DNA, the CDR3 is TGCGCCAGCAGCTTGTCCGACAGGGGGAGCACAGATACGCAGTATTTT.

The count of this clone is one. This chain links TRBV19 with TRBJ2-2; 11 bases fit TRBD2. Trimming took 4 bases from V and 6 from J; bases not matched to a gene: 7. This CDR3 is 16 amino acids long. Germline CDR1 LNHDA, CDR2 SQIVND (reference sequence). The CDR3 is CASSTVLAGVAGELFF. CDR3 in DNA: TGTGCCAGTAGTACAGTACTAGCGGGAGTCGCCGGGGAGCTGTTTTTT.

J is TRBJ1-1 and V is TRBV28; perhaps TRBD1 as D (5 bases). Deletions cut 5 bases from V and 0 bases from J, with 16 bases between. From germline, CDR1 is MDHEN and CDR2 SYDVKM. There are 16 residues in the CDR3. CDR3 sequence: CASSDPGLYMNTEAFF. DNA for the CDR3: TGTGCCAGCAGTGATCCAGGGCTATATATGAACACTGAAGCTTTCTTT. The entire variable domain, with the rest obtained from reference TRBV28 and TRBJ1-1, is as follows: DVKVTQSSRYLVKRTGEKVFLECVQDMDHENMFWYRQDPGLGLRLIYFSYDVKMKEKGDIPEGYSVSREKKERFSLILESASTNQTSMYLCASSDPGLYMNTEAFFGQGTRLTVV.

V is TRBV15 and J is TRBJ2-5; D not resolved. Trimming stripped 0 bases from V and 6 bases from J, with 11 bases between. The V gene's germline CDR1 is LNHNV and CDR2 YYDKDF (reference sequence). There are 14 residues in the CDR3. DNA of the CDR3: TGTGCCACCAGCAGAGAGACCCTAGAAAAGACCCAGTACTTC. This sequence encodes CATSRETLEKTQYF.

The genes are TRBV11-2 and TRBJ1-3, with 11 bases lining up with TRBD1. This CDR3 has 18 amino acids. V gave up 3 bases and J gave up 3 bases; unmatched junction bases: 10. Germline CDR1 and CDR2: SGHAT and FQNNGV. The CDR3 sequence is CASSFRTGTGGFGNTIYF. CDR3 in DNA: TGTGCCAGCAGCTTCAGAACCGGGACAGGGGGTTTTGGAAACACCATATATTTT.

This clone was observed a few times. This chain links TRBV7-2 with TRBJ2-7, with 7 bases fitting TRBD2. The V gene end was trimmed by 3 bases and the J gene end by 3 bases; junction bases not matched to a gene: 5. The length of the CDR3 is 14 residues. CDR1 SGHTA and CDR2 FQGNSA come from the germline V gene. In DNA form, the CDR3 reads TGTGCCAGCAGCTTTAGCGGGCAATACTACGAGCAGTACTTC. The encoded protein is CASSFSGQYYEQYF.

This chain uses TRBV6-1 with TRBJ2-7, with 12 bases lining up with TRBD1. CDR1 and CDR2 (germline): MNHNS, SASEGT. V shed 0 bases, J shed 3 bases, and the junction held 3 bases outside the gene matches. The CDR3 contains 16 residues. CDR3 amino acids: CASSEAGQGAGYEQYF. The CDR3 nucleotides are TGTGCCAGCAGTGAAGCGGGACAGGGGGCCGGCTACGAGCAGTACTTC.

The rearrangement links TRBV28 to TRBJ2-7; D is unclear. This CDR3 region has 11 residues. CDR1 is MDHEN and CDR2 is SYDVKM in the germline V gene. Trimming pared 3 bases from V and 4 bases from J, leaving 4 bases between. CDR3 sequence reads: CASSFNYEQYF. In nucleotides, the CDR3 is TGTGCCAGCAGTTTCAATTACGAGCAGTACTTC.

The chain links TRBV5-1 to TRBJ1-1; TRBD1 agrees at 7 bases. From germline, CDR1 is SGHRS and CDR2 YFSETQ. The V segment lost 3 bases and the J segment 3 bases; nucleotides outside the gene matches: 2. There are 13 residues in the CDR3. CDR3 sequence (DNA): TGCGCCAGCAGCTCTACAGGGGACACTGAAGCTTTCTTT. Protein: CASSSTGDTEAFF.

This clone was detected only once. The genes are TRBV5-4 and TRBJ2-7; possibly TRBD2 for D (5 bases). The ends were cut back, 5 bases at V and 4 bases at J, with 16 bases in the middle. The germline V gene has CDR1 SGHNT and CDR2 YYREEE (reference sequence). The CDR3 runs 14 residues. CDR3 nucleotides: TGTGCCAGCAGGGCGAGGGAAAGTGAATACGAGCAGTACTTC. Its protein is CASRARESEYEQYF.

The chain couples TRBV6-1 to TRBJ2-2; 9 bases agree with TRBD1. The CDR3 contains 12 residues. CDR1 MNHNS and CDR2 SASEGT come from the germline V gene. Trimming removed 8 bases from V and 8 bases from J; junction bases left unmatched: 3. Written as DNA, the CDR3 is TGTGCCAGCGACAGGGGGTCGGGGGAGCTGTTTTTT. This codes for CASDRGSGELFF.